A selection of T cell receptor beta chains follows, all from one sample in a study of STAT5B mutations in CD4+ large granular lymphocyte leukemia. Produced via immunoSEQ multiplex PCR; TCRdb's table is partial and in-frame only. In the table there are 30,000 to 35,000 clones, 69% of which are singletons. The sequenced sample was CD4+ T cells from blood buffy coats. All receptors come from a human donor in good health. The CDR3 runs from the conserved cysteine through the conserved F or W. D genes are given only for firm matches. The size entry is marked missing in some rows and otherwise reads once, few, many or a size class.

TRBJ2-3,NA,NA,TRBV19,TGTGCCAGTAGTTTCAGGTCAGATACGCAGTATTTT,CASSFRSDTQYF
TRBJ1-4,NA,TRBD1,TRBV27,TGTGCCAGCAGTTTATCAACCAGGGGGTATAATGAAAAACTGTTTTTT,CASSLSTRGYNEKLFF
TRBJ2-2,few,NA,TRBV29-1,TGCAGCGTTGTTGGGGCGGACGGGGAGCTGTTTTTT,CSVVGADGELFF
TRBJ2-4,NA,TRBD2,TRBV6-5,TGTGCCAGCAGTTATAAAGCGGGGGGGAACATTCAGTACTTC,CASSYKAGGNIQYF
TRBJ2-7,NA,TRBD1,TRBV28,TGTGCCAGCAGTCTAACGGGACAGGGTATCTACGAGCAGTACTTC,CASSLTGQGIYEQYF
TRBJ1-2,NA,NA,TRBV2,TGTGCCAGCACTGGGGGTTTTTGGGATGGCTACACCTTC,CASTGGFWDGYTF
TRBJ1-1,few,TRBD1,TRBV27,TGTGCCAGCCGGAACCGACAGGGGACTGAAGCTTTCTTT,CASRNRQGTEAFF
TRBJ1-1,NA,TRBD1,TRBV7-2,TGTGCCAGCAGCTCACAGGGGTGGGGGACTGAAGCTTTCTTT,CASSSQGWGTEAFF
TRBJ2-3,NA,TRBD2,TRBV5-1,TGCGCCAGCAGCCGCGCGGCTAGCGGGGGGGCCACAGATACGCAGTATTTT,CASSRAASGGATDTQYF
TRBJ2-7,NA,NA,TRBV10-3,TGTGCCATCAGCGGGACTCACCGGTCTCACGAGCAGTACTTC,CAISGTHRSHEQYF